This TCR beta chain is drawn from a study of a mutant IDH1 vaccine in newly diagnosed glioma. The wider study: Patients in the study were vaccinated eight times, receiving shots in weeks 1, 3, 5, 7, 11, 15, 19 and 23. Once 4-6 weeks had passed after radiotherapy alone, vaccination started, or it started with temozolomide cycles. Radiotherapy, temozolomide, or both had been given previously, and both were given to most.

Time point in this sample: week 11, during vaccination. A single vaccine dose contained 300 ug of mutant IDH1 20-mer peptide, and topical imiquimod was used with it. Those who donated had recent WHO grade 3 or 4 IDH1-mutant, ATRX-lost astrocytomas. Between the trimmed V and J ends, which lost 5 bases and 0 bases, there was a span of 13 bases. This CDR3 region has 15 residues. Germline V gives CDR1 SGHAT, CDR2 FQNNGV. Repertoires were generated with immunoSEQ multiplex PCR, while TCRdb's copy carries only in-frame clones and drops some. The top ten hold roughly 2.1% of the sample, which has over 60,000 clones, 70% to 90% seen once. Points on this clone: The antigen is undetermined.

The sequence derives from a man aged 40-55 years with glioma. J is TRBJ1-2 and V is TRBV11-2; D gene unclear. Source: PBMCs, taken from a glioma patient whose treatment included an IDH1 peptide vaccine. In DNA form, the CDR3 reads TGTGCCAGCAGCCCCTTTCGGTTTACTAACTATGGCTACACCTTC. Protein: CASSPFRFTNYGYTF.